These 15 T cell receptor beta chains originate from one sample sequenced in a study of T cell responses to AZD1222 COVID-19 vaccine. Some clones are missing from TCRdb's copy, which holds only in-frame ones; the method was immunoSEQ multiplex PCR. The sample comprises 120,000 or so clones, over 75% of which are singletons, and approximately 7% rests with the top ten. The material was peripheral blood, obtained on day 0 of AZD1222 vaccination. Source of these receptors: an adult in good health.

This clone has more than one count but fewer than ten. The chain carries TRBV19 and TRBJ1-6, with D unclear. The CDR3 extends over 16 amino acids. Germline V gives CDR1 LNHDA, CDR2 SQIVND (reference sequence). Trimming removed 3 bases from V and 7 bases from J, with 16 bases in between. The CDR3 DNA reads as TGTGCCAGTAGTATCAAGTCACGGCCGGAAAATTCACCCCTCCACTTT. Amino acid sequence: CASSIKSRPENSPLHF. The full variable domain, with the rest looked up from reference TRBV19 and TRBJ1-6, is DGGITQSPKYLFRKEGQNVTLSCEQNLNHDAMYWYRQDPGQGLRLIYYSQIVNDFQKGDIAEGYSVSREKKESFPLTVTSAQKNPTAFYLCASSIKSRPENSPLHFGNGTRLTVT.

V gene TRBV28 combines with J gene TRBJ1-2; 7 bases match TRBD1. Trimming at V came to 6 bases and at J to 5 bases, leaving 9 bases not matched to a gene. Germline V gives CDR1 MDHEN, CDR2 SYDVKM. The CDR3 is 14 amino acids. CDR3 nucleotides: TGTGCCAGCAGCTCACTACAGGGGAGGTATGGCTACACCTTC. Translating it yields CASSSLQGRYGYTF.

V and J are TRBV30 and TRBJ2-7; D gene ambiguous. The CDR3 is 13 residues long. Germline CDR1 is GTSNPN and CDR2 is SVGIG (reference sequence). The V end lost 2 bases, the J end lost 0 bases, and 8 bases lay between the germline ends. CDR3 in amino acids: CAWSTGDSYEQYF. As DNA, the CDR3 is TGTGCCTGGAGTACTGGGGACTCCTACGAGCAGTACTTC.

The V gene is TRBV5-5, the J gene TRBJ1-6; D might be TRBD1 (6 bases). This CDR3 comprises 15 residues. V was pared by 3 bases and J by 8 bases, with 15 bases between. Germline CDR1 SGHKS, CDR2 YYEKEE (reference sequence). The CDR3 sequence is CASSWNGQFDSPLHF. In DNA form, the CDR3 reads TGTGCCAGCAGCTGGAATGGACAGTTTGATTCACCCCTCCACTTT.

The V and J genes are TRBV3-1 (or the pseudogene TRBV3-2) and TRBJ2-1; D ambiguous. Between the trimmed V and J ends, which lost 1 base and 9 bases, there was a span of 10 bases. The CDR3 sequence is 13 residues long. Looked up from germline, CDR1 is LGHDT and CDR2 is YNNKEL (reference sequence). CDR3 bases: TGTGCCAGCAGCCAAGGAGACCTCAGTGAGCAGTTCTTC. This translates into CASSQGDLSEQFF.

This clone was observed once. J is TRBJ2-2 and V is TRBV7-3; TRBD2 aligns across 10 bases. CDR1 and CDR2 (germline): SGHTA, FQGTGA. The length of the CDR3 is 17 residues. With 1 base clipped from V and 4 bases from J, the junction kept 6 bases outside the gene matches. The CDR3 here is CASSLSIAGGITGELFF. DNA of the CDR3: TGTGCCAGCAGCTTAAGCATAGCGGGGGGTATCACCGGGGAGCTGTTTTTT.

This chain connects TRBV6-5 to TRBJ1-6; 8 positions match TRBD1. Germline-derived CDR1 and CDR2 are MNHEY and SVGAGI. The CDR3 is 15 residues long. Losses at the gene ends were 3 bases for V and 11 bases for J; bases not matched to a gene: 9. In nucleotides, the CDR3 is TGTGCCAGCAGTTATGGACAGGGAAGTAAAACACCCCTCCACTTT. Its protein is CASSYGQGSKTPLHF.

The CDR3 is CASSLGPLEYYEQYF. Written as DNA, the CDR3 is TGTGCCAGCAGCTTAGGACCCCTCGAGTACTACGAGCAGTACTTC. This chain connects TRBV7-8 to TRBJ2-7; D gene ambiguous. Germline CDR1 SGHVS, CDR2 FQNEAQ. The CDR3 is 15 residues long. Trimming removed 1 base from V and 3 bases from J, with 13 bases in between.

V gene TRBV28 combines with J gene TRBJ1-3; weak D call: TRBD1 (6 bases). Germline CDR1 is MDHEN and CDR2 is SYDVKM. This CDR3 has 15 residues. The ends were cut back, 4 bases at V and 0 bases at J, with 10 bases in the middle. CDR3 nucleotides: TGTGCCAGCAGTTCCCAGGGGAGCTCTGGAAACACCATATATTTT. It codes for CASSSQGSSGNTIYF.

J is TRBJ1-2 and V is TRBV4-3; 7 nucleotides agree with TRBD1. The CDR3 runs 16 residues. Looked up from germline, CDR1 is LGHNA and CDR2 is YSLEER. The junction had 9 bases not matched to a gene; V was cut back by 1 base and J by 4 bases. This chain's CDR3 is CASSQVVGGNIYGYTF. In nucleotides, the CDR3 is TGCGCCAGCAGCCAAGTGGTAGGGGGCAATATCTATGGCTACACCTTC.

This clone has only one observation. The V call is TRBV19, the J call TRBJ2-1; the D gene is possibly TRBD1 (5 bases). Germline V gene data show CDR1 as LNHDA and CDR2 as SQIVND (reference sequence). The V end lost 5 bases, the J end lost 10 bases, and 15 bases lay between the germline ends. The CDR3 contains 13 residues. The CDR3 loop is CASSPQGIVEQFF. The CDR3 DNA sequence: TGTGCCAGTAGTCCTCAGGGTATAGTCGAGCAGTTCTTC. The variable domain in full, completed from reference TRBV19 and TRBJ2-1, reads DGGITQSPKYLFRKEGQNVTLSCEQNLNHDAMYWYRQDPGQGLRLIYYSQIVNDFQKGDIAEGYSVSREKKESFPLTVTSAQKNPTAFYLCASSPQGIVEQFFGPGTRLTVL.

The chain has TRBV9 and TRBJ1-1; the D is unclear. Trimming took 2 bases from V and 3 from J, leaving 11 bases between them. This CDR3 comprises 14 residues. Germline V lookup: CDR1 SGDLS, CDR2 YYNGEE. The chain's CDR3 is CASSVAPGDTEAFF. CDR3 sequence (DNA): TGTGCCAGCAGCGTTGCCCCCGGGGACACTGAAGCTTTCTTT.

The gene calls are TRBV6-5 and TRBJ2-7; 9 bases are a match to TRBD1. Per germline, CDR1 MNHEY and CDR2 SVGAGI. CDR3 size: 13 residues. CDR3 sequence: CASSYTKGGDRVV. The CDR3, as DNA: TGTGCCAGCAGTTACACCAAAGGTGGGGACAGGGTTGTC.

The chain links TRBV27 to TRBJ2-3, with 9 bases identical to TRBD1. The germline gives CDR1 MNHEY, CDR2 SMNVEV (reference sequence). The junction had 7 bases not matched to a gene; V was cut back by 0 bases and J by 6 bases. This CDR3 has 16 residues. DNA of the CDR3: TGTGCCAGCAGTTTATCCGGGACAGGGCTTTTGGATACGCAGTATTTT. Its translation: CASSLSGTGLLDTQYF.

This chain connects TRBV12-5 to TRBJ2-7; perhaps TRBD1 as D (6 bases). V lost 6 bases and J lost 2, with 11 bases in between. Germline V gene lookup returns CDR1 LGHNT and CDR2 FRNRAP. The CDR3 runs 13 residues. In DNA form, the CDR3 reads TGTGCTAGTGGAGAACAGGGAACCTACGAGCAGTACTTC. Translating gives CASGEQGTYEQYF.